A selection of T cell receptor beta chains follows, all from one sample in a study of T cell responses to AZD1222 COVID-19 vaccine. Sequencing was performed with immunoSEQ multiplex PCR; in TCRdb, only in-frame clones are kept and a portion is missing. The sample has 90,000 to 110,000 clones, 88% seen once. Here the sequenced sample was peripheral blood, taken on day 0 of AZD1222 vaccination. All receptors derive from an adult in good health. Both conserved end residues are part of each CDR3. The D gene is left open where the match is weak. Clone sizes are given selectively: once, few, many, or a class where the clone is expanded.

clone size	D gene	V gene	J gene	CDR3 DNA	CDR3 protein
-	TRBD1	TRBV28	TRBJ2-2	TGTGCCAGCAGTTTCCCGGGACAGGCCTTAACCGGGGAGCTGTTTTTT	CASSFPGQALTGELFF
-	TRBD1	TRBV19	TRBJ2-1	TGTGCCACATCCTTGACAGGGCTTTTTAGGAATGAGCAGTTCTTC	CATSLTGLFRNEQFF
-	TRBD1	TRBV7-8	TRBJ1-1	TGTGCCAGCAGCGACCCGGGACAGAAGAACACTGAAGCTTTCTTT	CASSDPGQKNTEAFF
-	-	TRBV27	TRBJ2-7	TGTGCCAGCAGTCACCGGGTCCAGGGCTACGAGCAGTACTTC	CASSHRVQGYEQYF
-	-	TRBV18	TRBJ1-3	TGTGCCAGCTCACTAAATGGACTGCGGAGCTCTGGAAACACCATATATTTT	CASSLNGLRSSGNTIYF
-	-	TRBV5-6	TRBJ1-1	TGTGCCAGCAGCCCGGCGGGCAGACCGGCTGAAGCTTTCTTT	CASSPAGRPAEAFF
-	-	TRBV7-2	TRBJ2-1	TGTGCCAGCAGCCACAGGATCCCTGGAGCCTACAATGAGCAGTTCTTC	CASSHRIPGAYNEQFF
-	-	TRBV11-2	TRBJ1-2	TGTGCCAGCAGCCCTCGCCGGGACTCTGGCTACACCTTC	CASSPRRDSGYTF
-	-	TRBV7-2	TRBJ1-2	TGTGCCAGCAGCTTGTACAGGCCGCGAGAAGGTGGCTACACCTTC	CASSLYRPREGGYTF
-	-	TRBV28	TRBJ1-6	TGTGCCAGCAGTTTATTGTCACGTTATTCACCCCTCCACTTT	CASSLLSRYSPLHF
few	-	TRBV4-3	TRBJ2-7	TGCGCCAGCAGCCAAGGTCCGGGAGATCTCTACGAGCAGTACTTC	CASSQGPGDLYEQYF
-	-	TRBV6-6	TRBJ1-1	TGTGCCAGCAGTTACAACGAGAGGGGCACTGAAGCTTTCTTT	CASSYNERGTEAFF
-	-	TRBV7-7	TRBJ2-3	TGTGCTAGCAGCTTAGGGGACCAAATGTCCACAGATACGCAGTATTTT	CASSLGDQMSTDTQYF
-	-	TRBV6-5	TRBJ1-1	TGTGCCAGCAGTCCAGGGTCCATGAACACTGAAGCTTTCTTT	CASSPGSMNTEAFF
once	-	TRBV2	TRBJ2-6	TGTGCCAGCAGTGAAAGTCTGATCTCTGGGGCCAACGTCCTGACTTTC	CASSESLISGANVLTF
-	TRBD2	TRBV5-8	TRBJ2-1	TGTGCCAGCAGCCCCCTTCCGGCGGGAGCCTACAATGAGCAGTTCTTC	CASSPLPAGAYNEQFF
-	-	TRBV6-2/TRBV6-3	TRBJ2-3	TGTGCCAGCAGCGCACCTCTAGCGCATAGCACAGATACGCAGTATTTT	CASSAPLAHSTDTQYF
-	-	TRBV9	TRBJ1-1	TGTGCCAGCAGCGTAGTAGCCTCTAGGAGCGACACTGAAGCTTTCTTT	CASSVVASRSDTEAFF
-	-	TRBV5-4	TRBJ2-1	TGTGCCAGCAGCTTGGACTCTTACAATGAGCAGTTCTTC	CASSLDSYNEQFF
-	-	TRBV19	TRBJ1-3	TGTGCCAGTAGTATAGTGGGGGCCTCCGGCGGGAACACCATATATTTT	CASSIVGASGGNTIYF
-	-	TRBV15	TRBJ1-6	TGTGCCACCAGCAGAGATCGGACGGGGGCGAATTCACCCCTCCACTTT	CATSRDRTGANSPLHF
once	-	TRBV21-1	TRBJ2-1	TGTGCCAGCAGGCTTGGACTAGCGGGGGACAATGAGCAGTTCTTC	CASRLGLAGDNEQFF
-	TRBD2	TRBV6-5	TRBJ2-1	TGTGCCAGCAGCAAGCCGGGACTAGCGAACAATGAGCAGTTCTTC	CASSKPGLANNEQFF
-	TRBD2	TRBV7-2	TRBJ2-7	TGTGCCAGCAGCTTAGGTCCGGTATTCAGACTAGCGGTGACCTACGAGCAGTACTTC	CASSLGPVFRLAVTYEQYF
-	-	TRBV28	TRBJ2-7	TGTGCCAGCAGTTTAAGGTACGAGCAGTACTTC	CASSLRYEQYF
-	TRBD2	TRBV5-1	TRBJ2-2	TGCGCCAGCACCTGGAGAGGGGTAGCGGGCCTCACCGGGGAGCTGTTTTTT	CASTWRGVAGLTGELFF
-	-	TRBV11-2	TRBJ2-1	TGTGCCAGCAGCTTAGAGGACATATACAATGAGCAGTTCTTC	CASSLEDIYNEQFF
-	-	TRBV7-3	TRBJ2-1	TGTGCCAGCAGCTTAAACCCTAGCAATGAGCAGTTCTTC	CASSLNPSNEQFF
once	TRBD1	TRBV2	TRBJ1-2	TGTGCCAGTATACGGGGACAGGGGGCAGGGTATGGCTACACCTTC	CASIRGQGAGYGYTF
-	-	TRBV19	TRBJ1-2	TGTGCCAGTAGTAAGGCGGGGCGCGGCTACACCTTC	CASSKAGRGYTF
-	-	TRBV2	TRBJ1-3	TGTGCCAGCAGTGTCGGCTCAAGCTCTGGAAACACCATATATTTT	CASSVGSSSGNTIYF
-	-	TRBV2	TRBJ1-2	TGTGCCAGCAGTGGGAGCCGGGAAGGGGGCTACACCTTC	CASSGSREGGYTF
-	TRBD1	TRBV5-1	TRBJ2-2	TGCGCCAGCAGATCGTCACAGGGGTCCACCGGGGAGCTGTTTTTT	CASRSSQGSTGELFF
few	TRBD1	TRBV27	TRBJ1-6	TGTGCCAGCAGTTTATCGAGGGGGCAGGGTTCACCCCTCCACTTT	CASSLSRGQGSPLHF
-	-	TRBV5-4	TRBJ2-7	TGTGCCAGCAGCCAAGACTACGAGCAGTACTTC	CASSQDYEQYF
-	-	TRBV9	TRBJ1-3	TGTGCCAGCAGCGCCCCGCGGATAGAAGACTCTGGAAACACCATATATTTT	CASSAPRIEDSGNTIYF
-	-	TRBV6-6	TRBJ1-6	TGTGCCAGCAGTTACTCCTTTAGTTCACCCCTCCACTTT	CASSYSFSSPLHF
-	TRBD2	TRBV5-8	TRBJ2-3	TGTGCCAGCACCTTGGGCCTAGCGGTGAGCACAGATACGCAGTATTTT	CASTLGLAVSTDTQYF
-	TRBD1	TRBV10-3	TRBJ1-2	TGTGCCATCAGTGAGATCCGCCAGGGGGCAGGAGGCTACACCTTC	CAISEIRQGAGGYTF
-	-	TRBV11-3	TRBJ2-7	TGTGCCAGCAGCTTAGGAGGGACCTACGAGCAGTACTTC	CASSLGGTYEQYF
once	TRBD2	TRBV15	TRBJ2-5	TGTGCCACCACCCCGGAGATGCAGCGGGGATACCAAGAGACCCAGTACTTC	CATTPEMQRGYQETQYF
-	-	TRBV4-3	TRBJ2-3	TGCGCCAGCAGCCAAGACCTACCCACAGATACGCAGTATTTT	CASSQDLPTDTQYF
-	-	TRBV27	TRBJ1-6	TGTGCCAGCAGTTTGGAGGGGCTGAATTCACCCCTCCACTTT	CASSLEGLNSPLHF
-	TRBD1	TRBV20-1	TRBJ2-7	TGCAGTGCTAGTGGACTACGGACAGGGGCCGGGTACGAGCAGTACTTC	CSASGLRTGAGYEQYF
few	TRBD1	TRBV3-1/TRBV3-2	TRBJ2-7	TGTGCCAGCAGCGGGACAGGGGGAGGCGAGCAGTACTTC	CASSGTGGGEQYF
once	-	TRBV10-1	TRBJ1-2	TGCGCCAGCAGTGAGGACCTAAACTATGGCTACACCTTC	CASSEDLNYGYTF
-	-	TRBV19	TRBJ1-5	TGTGCCAGTAGCCCTTCACAGGGTGTGGTCAATCAGCCCCAGCATTTT	CASSPSQGVVNQPQHF
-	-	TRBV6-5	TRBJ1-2	TGTGCCAGCAGTTACGAAGGGTTGTATGGCTACACCTTC	CASSYEGLYGYTF
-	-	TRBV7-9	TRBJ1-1	TGTGCCAGCAGCGGCCCGTCAGCCGAGAACACTGAAGCTTTCTTT	CASSGPSAENTEAFF